These 14 T cell receptor beta chains were sequenced from one sample in a study of blood T cell repertoires in COVID-19 (dated by TCRdb to 2020 to 2022). Libraries were prepared through the immunoSEQ multiplex PCR assay. The table was pulled from immuneACCESS by TCRdb, which kept in-frame rearrangements only. Such tables lose some clones; where checked, under half of the loss comes from unresolved V genes, and the rest has no known cause. The sample data list over 200,000 clones, and 86% of these were observed just once. 15% to 19% of the sample is held by the ten biggest clonotypes. Sequenced material: PBMCs or T cells enriched from blood (not recorded which). The receptors come from a man between 18 and 29 years old who had recovered from COVID-19.

The V gene is TRBV27, the J gene TRBJ1-1; possible D gene TRBD1, 5 bases. Trimming shortened V by 5 bases and J by 1 base, and 14 bases separated the two germline ends. From germline, CDR1 is MNHEY and CDR2 SMNVEV (reference sequence). This CDR3 is 15 amino acids long. The CDR3 sequence: CASSKFGQGNTEAFF. DNA for the CDR3: TGTGCCAGCAGTAAATTTGGGCAGGGGAACACTGAAGCTTTCTTT.

This clone was recorded once. The chain couples TRBV5-4 to TRBJ2-5; 10 positions agree with TRBD2. Germline lookup yields CDR1 SGHNT and CDR2 YYREEE (reference sequence). Trimming at V came to 0 bases and at J to 4 bases, leaving 9 bases not matched to a gene. This CDR3 comprises 17 residues. CDR3 in DNA: TGTGCCAGCAGCTTGGCCCCTAGCGGGAGATTTTCAGAGACCCAGTACTTC. Residues: CASSLAPSGRFSETQYF.

The J gene is TRBJ2-7, the V gene TRBV9, with 9 bases lining up with TRBD1. CDR1 SGDLS and CDR2 YYNGEE come from the germline V gene. The CDR3 is 14 amino acids. V dropped 3 bases and J dropped 7; count of bases not matched to a gene: 8. The CDR3 DNA follows: TGTGCCAGCAGCGCCCAAGGGACAGGGCTTGAGCAGTACTTC. Translated, it gives CASSAQGTGLEQYF.

About this clone itself: The junction does not match germline at one end; this may be a read error. The chain carries TRBV5-1 and TRBJ2-1; 9 positions agree with TRBD2. The CDR3 is 16 amino acids. The V gene's germline CDR1 is SGHRS and CDR2 YFSETQ. The CDR3 protein is CASSGIAGVSNNEQFF. In DNA, the CDR3 is TGCGCCAGCAGCGGGATAGCGGGAGTCTCCAACAATGAGCAGTTCTTC.

The chain combines TRBV5-1 with TRBJ1-5, with D unclear. This CDR3 region has 14 residues. Looked up from germline, CDR1 is SGHRS and CDR2 is YFSETQ. Trimming removed 4 bases at V and 4 bases at J, with 12 bases between. The CDR3 DNA reads as TGCGCCAGCAGCGAAGGGAGTATTAATCAGCCCCAGCATTTT. This sequence encodes CASSEGSINQPQHF.

The J gene is TRBJ2-5, the V gene TRBV7-9; 8 bases fit TRBD2. Germline CDR1 and CDR2: SEHNR and FQNEAQ (reference sequence). This CDR3 comprises 17 residues. The trim removed 1 base at V and 5 bases at J, leaving 12 bases unmatched. CDR3 DNA: TGTGCCAGCAGCTTAGAGGGGCGGGGGGCCCTTCTGGAGACCCAGTACTTC. Amino acid sequence: CASSLEGRGALLETQYF.

There are a few counts of this clone. The chain couples TRBV5-4 to TRBJ2-1; possible D gene TRBD2, 5 bases. The ends were cut back, 4 bases at V and 4 bases at J, with 12 bases in the middle. This CDR3 contains 14 residues. CDR1 is SGHNT, CDR2 YYREEE, per germline (reference sequence). The DNA for the CDR3 is TGTGCCAGCAGCCGTGGCCGGGGTTACAATGAGCAGTTCTTC. It is translated as CASSRGRGYNEQFF.

The V call is TRBV10-3, the J call TRBJ2-3, with TRBD2 matching over 12 bases. The germline V gene encodes CDR1 ENHRY and CDR2 SYGVKD. The CDR3 has 17 amino acids. V lost 0 bases, J lost 2 bases, and 3 bases stayed unmatched. For the CDR3, the DNA is TGTGCCATCAGTGAGTCGCCTAGCGGGGGGGTCACAGATACGCAGTATTTT. This gives the protein CAISESPSGGVTDTQYF.

V usage is TRBV12-3 or TRBV12-4 and J usage is TRBJ2-3, with D perhaps TRBD2 (6 bases). This CDR3 spans 13 amino acids. The germline V and J ends were trimmed by 3 bases and 6 bases, with 10 bases remaining between them. In DNA form, the CDR3 reads TGTGCCAGCAGTTTTGAAACTAGCGATACGCAGTATTTT. This sequence encodes CASSFETSDTQYF.

The rearrangement joins TRBV19 to TRBJ1-3; D may be TRBD1 (5 bases). CDR1 and CDR2 from the germline V gene are LNHDA and SQIVND (reference sequence). This CDR3 has 15 residues. Trimming shortened V by 6 bases and J by 0 bases, and 12 bases separated the two germline ends. Written as DNA, the CDR3 is TGTGCCAGTAGATATGGGGCGTACTCTGGAAACACCATATATTTT. Translated: CASRYGAYSGNTIYF.

The chain is built from TRBV7-6 and TRBJ1-3; the match to TRBD1 covers 9 bases. The CDR3 totals 16 residues. The trim removed 1 base at V and 4 bases at J, leaving 5 bases unmatched. CDR1 and CDR2 (germline): SGHVS, FNYEAQ. The DNA for the CDR3 is TGTGCCAGCAGCTTAGAGGGGACAGGGAGAGGAAACACCATATATTTT. Translating gives CASSLEGTGRGNTIYF.

The rearrangement uses TRBV19 and TRBJ2-1; possible D gene TRBD1, 6 bases. Looked up from germline, CDR1 is LNHDA and CDR2 is SQIVND (reference sequence). This CDR3 region has 15 residues. The germline V and J ends were trimmed by 6 bases and 6 bases, with 18 bases remaining between them. The DNA of the CDR3 is TGTGCCAGTAGCAAGACCCACAGGGATTTCAATGAGCAGTTCTTC. Its protein product is CASSKTHRDFNEQFF.

The chain carries TRBV28 and TRBJ1-2, with D uncertain. There are 16 residues in the CDR3. CDR1 and CDR2 (germline): MDHEN, SYDVKM. V gave up 10 bases and J gave up 3 bases, with 24 bases separating them. The CDR3 DNA reads as TGTGCCATCCTACCCCTCCGGGAAGTAATCGACTATGGCTACACCTTC. Residues: CAILPLREVIDYGYTF.

This chain uses TRBV5-1 with TRBJ2-2; the D gene is possibly TRBD2 (5 bases). Trimming shortened V by 0 bases and J by 6 bases, and 12 bases separated the two germline ends. This CDR3 comprises 15 residues. Germline values: CDR1 SGHRS, CDR2 YFSETQ. Written as DNA, the CDR3 is TGCGCCAGCAGCTTGGAAGGTAGCGTGGCCGGGGAGCTGTTTTTT. Translation gives CASSLEGSVAGELFF. Looking up the rest from reference TRBV5-1 and TRBJ2-2 gives the full variable domain: KAGVTQTPRYLIKTRGQQVTLSCSPISGHRSVSWYQQTPGQGLQFLFEYFSETQRNKGNFPGRFSGRQFSNSRSEMNVSTLELGDSALYLCASSLEGSVAGELFFGEGSRLTVL.